Sequencing of this T cell receptor beta chain was carried out in a study of T cell responses to AZD1222 COVID-19 vaccine. The method was immunoSEQ multiplex PCR; TCRdb's version includes in-frame clones alone and lacks a portion of them. The repertoire holds 95,000 to 110,000 clones, with under 95% as singletons. J lost 5 bases, V lost 4 bases, and 7 bases had no gene match. The CDR3 is 15 amino acids. Germline CDR1 SGHDT, CDR2 YYEEEE. This clone was seen once. The sequencing here drew on peripheral blood, taken 28 days after the second AZD1222 dose. V is TRBV5-6 and J is TRBJ2-7; 12 bases line up with TRBD2. This sequence originates from an adult who received the AZD1222 COVID-19 vaccine. CDR3 sequence (DNA): TGTGCCAGCAGCCTCCTAGCGGGAGGGAACAACGAGCAGTACTTC. This codes for CASSLLAGGNNEQYF.